A selection of T cell receptor beta chains follows, all from one sample in a study of cytomegalovirus exposure and HLA in healthy donors. TCRdb's table, derived via immunoSEQ multiplex PCR, lists solely in-frame clones and lacks some. The repertoire consists of fewer than 95,000 clones, with 76% occurring once and the leading ten covering about 2.9%. The sample was PBMCs. The receptor source for this set is a man aged 35 to 55 in good health and CMV-seronegative. The CDR3 runs from the conserved cysteine through the conserved F or W.

v_call	j_call	cdr3_aa
TRBV7-9	TRBJ2-4	CSSSTPVDREVKNIQYF
TRBV5-1	TRBJ2-7	CASSLVGEPYEQYF
TRBV4-2	TRBJ2-7	CASSQGGQSYEQYF
TRBV19	TRBJ1-2	CASRQAYNYGYTF
TRBV2	TRBJ1-5	CASRTAGGVQPQHF
TRBV9	TRBJ1-4	CASSVGGSGGEKLFF
TRBV6-4	TRBJ2-3	CASSESVGGVPDTQYF
TRBV28	TRBJ2-5	CASRFSGGRQETQYF
TRBV29-1	TRBJ1-3	CSVWQGGNTIYF
TRBV6-5	TRBJ2-3	CASSKDRVNTQYF
TRBV9	TRBJ2-7	CASSPRGGGRSYEQYF
TRBV7-9	TRBJ1-1	CASILTLSRQGNTEAFF
TRBV9	TRBJ1-1	CASSVEGVDTEAFF
TRBV2	TRBJ2-6	CASAGGANVLTF
TRBV30	TRBJ2-1	CAWSVYQEQFF
TRBV14	TRBJ1-1	CASSPVSYTEAFF
TRBV4-2	TRBJ2-1	CASSQGGASSYNEQFF
TRBV7-2	TRBJ1-1	CASSKPTRGTEAFF
TRBV14	NA	CASSQGRGTYEQYF
TRBV5-1	TRBJ2-1	CASSPDSYNEQFF
TRBV7-2	TRBJ2-7	CASSGAWRGNPYEQYF
TRBV5-8	TRBJ1-2	CASSSGQGAYGYTF
TRBV2	TRBJ2-5	CATEWNSGTPGTQYF
TRBV7-6	TRBJ1-3	CASSLDRGSGNTIYF
TRBV7-9	TRBJ2-2	CASSLDGPGGGSTGELFF
TRBV4-3	TRBJ2-7	CASSQGLEQGSYEQYF
TRBV11-3	TRBJ2-1	CASSLARQGARNEQFF
TRBV18	TRBJ1-3	CASSAGTPSGNTIYF
TRBV6-1	TRBJ2-3	CASSEAVRNTQYF
TRBV10-3	TRBJ1-1	CAISGNTGRSTEAFF
TRBV28	TRBJ2-7	CASRLGTSYEQYF
TRBV7-9	TRBJ1-1	CASNSEGAPVGTEAFF
TRBV25-1	TRBJ2-5	CASSDGREETQYF
TRBV27	TRBJ1-5	CASRPRDRGQVAQHF
TRBV9	TRBJ2-7	CASSVGWRGYEQYF
TRBV29-1	TRBJ2-1	CSAKIGGGFNEQFF
TRBV18	TRBJ2-7	CASSSGRLPYEQYF
TRBV28	TRBJ2-2	CASSFFQKGTGELFF
TRBV5-1	TRBJ2-5	CASSSLQGSLNQETQYF
TRBV2	TRBJ1-2	CASSLTGDTNYGYTF